One and the same sample provided the 27 T cell receptor beta chains below, sequenced in a study of cytomegalovirus exposure and HLA in healthy donors. TCRdb keeps only in-frame clones here, not all; method: immunoSEQ multiplex PCR. Seen here are 95,000 to 150,000 clones, about nine tenths observed once, and the top ten hold approximately 2%. The sample was PBMCs. These receptors came from a woman aged 18-35 years in good health and CMV-seronegative.

The chain couples TRBV28 to TRBJ1-2; the D gene is possibly TRBD1 (6 bases). The CDR3 extends over 14 amino acids. V lost 3 bases and J 2 bases, leaving 10 bases between the germline ends. CDR1 MDHEN and CDR2 SYDVKM come from the germline V gene. The CDR3 here is CASSFPGQNYGYTF. The CDR3 DNA is TGTGCCAGCAGTTTTCCCGGACAGAACTATGGCTACACCTTC.

In its sample, this clone was seen once. This chain joins TRBV29-1 and TRBJ2-7; TRBD2 matches at 8 bases. The CDR3 sequence is 13 residues long. Trimming took 7 bases from V and 0 from J; bases not matched to a gene: 5. Germline CDR1 and CDR2: SQVTM and ANQGSEA. The CDR3 loop reads CSALSGSSYEQYF. Here the CDR3 DNA reads TGCAGCGCCCTCAGCGGGAGCTCCTACGAGCAGTACTTC.

The chain joins TRBV2 to TRBJ2-7, with D perhaps matching TRBD2 (6 bases). The ends were cut back, 4 bases at V and 3 bases at J, with 16 bases in the middle. The CDR3 sequence is 15 residues long. Per germline, CDR1 SNHLY and CDR2 FYNNEI. The CDR3 DNA is TGTGCCAGCAGTGGGGTAGCGCGGCGGGACTACGAGCAGTACTTC. The encoded protein is CASSGVARRDYEQYF.

The gene calls are TRBV5-1 and TRBJ1-1; D might be TRBD1 (6 bases). The V and J ends lost 7 bases and 5 bases respectively, with 15 bases between them. The length of the CDR3 is 13 residues. Looked up from germline, CDR1 is SGHRS and CDR2 is YFSETQ. CDR3 amino acids: CASSIGGATEAFF. The CDR3 DNA sequence: TGCGCCAGCTCGATTGGGGGCGCGACTGAAGCTTTCTTT.

V gene TRBV28 combines with J gene TRBJ2-7; 11 bases line up with TRBD2. Germline-derived CDR1 and CDR2 are MDHEN and SYDVKM. The length of the CDR3 is 16 residues. V gave up 4 bases and J gave up 2 bases; unmatched junction bases: 7. CDR3 loop: CASSSPASGRPYEQYF. The CDR3 DNA follows: TGTGCCAGCAGTTCCCCCGCTAGCGGGAGGCCCTACGAGCAGTACTTC.

The chain links TRBV10-1 to TRBJ2-7; TRBD1 agrees at 8 bases. J gave up 7 bases and V 6 bases, and 14 bases lay outside the gene matches. This CDR3 has 15 amino acids. Germline CDR1 is WNHNN and CDR2 is SYGVQD (reference sequence). CDR3 protein: CASRADREGQGEQYF. CDR3 in DNA: TGCGCCAGCAGGGCGGACAGGGAAGGTCAGGGGGAGCAGTACTTC.

The chain couples TRBV5-8 to TRBJ2-7, with a weak D call TRBD1 (5 bases). Trimming stripped 2 bases from V and 0 bases from J, with 18 bases between. CDR3 length: 17 residues. Germline V gene data show CDR1 as SGHTS and CDR2 as YDEGEE. Here the CDR3 DNA reads TGTGCCAGCAGCTTTGTTGACAGCAGGGCATACTCCTACGAGCAGTACTTC. This gives the protein CASSFVDSRAYSYEQYF.

This clone is a singleton in its sample. This sequence joins TRBV5-4 and TRBJ2-7; 12 bases are a match to TRBD2. V dropped 1 base and J dropped 4; count of bases not matched to a gene: 3. The CDR3 runs to 15 residues. Per the germline V gene, CDR1 is SGHNT and CDR2 is YYREEE (reference sequence). The chain's CDR3 is CASSLSLAGGYEQYF. The DNA of the CDR3 is TGTGCCAGCAGCTTGTCTCTAGCGGGAGGGTACGAGCAGTACTTC. The full variable domain, rest sourced from reference TRBV5-4 and TRBJ2-7, is ETGVTQSPTHLIKTRGQQVTLRCSSQSGHNTVSWYQQALGQGPQFIFQYYREEENGRGNFPPRFSGLQFPNYSSELNVNALELDDSALYLCASSLSLAGGYEQYFGPGTRLTVT.

The V and J genes are TRBV6-1 and TRBJ2-1, with TRBD2 matching 9 bases. The germline V gene encodes CDR1 MNHNS and CDR2 SASEGT. The junction had 8 bases not matched to a gene; V was cut back by 10 bases and J by 4 bases. The CDR3 is 14 residues long. In DNA, the CDR3 is TGTGCCACCAAGGGAGCGGGGGGATACAATGAGCAGTTCTTC. Its translation: CATKGAGGYNEQFF.

The rearrangement uses TRBV29-1 and TRBJ2-1; TRBD2 might be the D (5 bases). The CDR3 sequence is 15 residues long. V was pared by 3 bases and J by 3 bases, with 15 bases between. Germline CDR1 and CDR2: SQVTM and ANQGSEA. CDR3 nucleotide sequence: TGCAGCGTTGATAACTGGGAGAAGGACTACAATGAGCAGTTCTTC. Its protein is CSVDNWEKDYNEQFF.

The chain combines TRBV30 with TRBJ1-5, with TRBD1 identical over 9 bases. J gave up 5 bases and V 3 bases, and 8 bases lay outside the gene matches. The germline CDR1 and CDR2 sequences are GTSNPN and SVGIG (reference sequence). The CDR3 covers 15 residues. CDR3 sequence: CAWSTGQGNHQPQHF. The CDR3 nucleotides read TGTGCCTGGAGCACGGGACAGGGCAACCATCAGCCCCAGCATTTT.

This clone appeared once. The rearrangement links TRBV10-2 to TRBJ1-1; 8 bases fit TRBD1. CDR1 and CDR2 (germline): WSHSY, SAAADI. CDR3 length: 17 residues. With V trimmed by 2 bases and J by 3 bases, 11 bases remained unmatched. The CDR3 loop is CASSEGTGSPGDTEAFF. For the CDR3, the DNA is TGCGCCAGCAGTGAGGGGACAGGTTCCCCGGGGGACACTGAAGCTTTCTTT.

The rearrangement joins TRBV10-3 to TRBJ1-2; D gene unclear. This CDR3 region has 15 residues. CDR1 is ENHRY, CDR2 SYGVKD, per germline. V was cut by 2 bases and J by 2 bases, with 12 bases left in between. The CDR3 reads CAISEPRVQNYGYTF. CDR3 DNA sequence: TGTGCCATCAGTGAGCCCCGAGTCCAAAACTATGGCTACACCTTC.

This sequence joins TRBV5-4 and TRBJ2-5, with D possibly TRBD1 on 5 matching bases. The germline CDR1 and CDR2 sequences are SGHNT and YYREEE (reference sequence). The V and J ends lost 4 bases and 0 bases respectively, with 10 bases between them. The CDR3 has 14 residues. The CDR3, as DNA: TGTGCCAGCAGCACTGACAGTTACCAAGAGACCCAGTACTTC. Protein: CASSTDSYQETQYF.

This clone occurred once. V usage is TRBV2 and J usage is TRBJ2-1, with 14 positions matching TRBD2. The ends lost 3 bases at V and 4 bases at J; junction bases unmatched: 5. The CDR3 totals 17 residues. Germline assignment: CDR1 SNHLY and CDR2 FYNNEI. Here the CDR3 DNA reads TGTGCCAGCAGTGACCAAGGGACTAGCGGGGGTTACAATGAGCAGTTCTTC. It translates to CASSDQGTSGGYNEQFF. The full variable domain, completed using reference TRBV2 and TRBJ2-1, is EPEVTQTPSHQVTQMGQEVILRCVPISNHLYFYWYRQILGQKVEFLVSFYNNEISEKSEIFDDQFSVERPDGSNFTLKIRSTKLEDSAMYFCASSDQGTSGGYNEQFFGPGTRLTVL.

The V and J genes are TRBV5-1 and TRBJ2-3; a weak D match, TRBD1 (6 bases). This CDR3 has 14 residues. CDR1 and CDR2 (germline): SGHRS, YFSETQ. V lost 0 bases and J lost 2, with 7 bases in between. The CDR3 protein is CASSLGQDTDTQYF. CDR3 DNA: TGCGCCAGCAGCTTGGGACAGGACACAGATACGCAGTATTTT. Supplemented by reference TRBV5-1 and TRBJ2-3, the full variable domain reads KAGVTQTPRYLIKTRGQQVTLSCSPISGHRSVSWYQQTPGQGLQFLFEYFSETQRNKGNFPGRFSGRQFSNSRSEMNVSTLELGDSALYLCASSLGQDTDTQYFGPGTRLTVL.

The chain uses TRBV11-2 and TRBJ1-4; a weak D match, TRBD1 (5 bases). CDR1 and CDR2 (germline): SGHAT, FQNNGV. This CDR3 spans 15 amino acids. Trimming took 1 base from V and 4 from J, leaving 10 bases between them. The CDR3 region has the DNA TGTGCCAGCAGCTTAGCCGCGACAGTTAATGAAAAACTGTTTTTT. It translates to CASSLAATVNEKLFF.

The chain carries TRBV25-1 and TRBJ2-5, with a tentative D call TRBD1 (8 bases). This CDR3 spans 16 amino acids. The germline V gene has CDR1 MGHDK and CDR2 SYGVNS. V lost 10 bases, J lost 5 bases, and 26 bases lay in between. CDR3 protein: CATDGRQGRVHETQYF. The CDR3 nucleotides are TGTGCCACCGACGGTCGACAGGGGAGGGTTCACGAGACCCAGTACTTC. The full variable domain, in which reference TRBV25-1 and TRBJ2-5 provide the parts outside the CDR3, is EADIYQTPRYLVIGTGKKITLECSQTMGHDKMYWYQQDPGMELHLIHYSYGVNSTEKGDLSSESTVSRIRTEHFPLTLESARPSHTSQYLCATDGRQGRVHETQYFGPGTRLLVL.

CDR3 DNA: TGTGCCAGCAGTTTTCGCGGCGGACTAGCGGGCCCCCTCGAGCAGTACTTC. Its protein is CASSFRGGLAGPLEQYF. The gene calls are TRBV28 and TRBJ2-7; 11 bases map to TRBD2. Germline trimming cut 3 bases from V and 6 bases from J; bases unmatched to any gene: 13. The CDR3 extends over 17 amino acids. The germline gives CDR1 MDHEN, CDR2 SYDVKM.

The V call is TRBV5-1, the J call TRBJ2-1; no clear D. The germline gives CDR1 SGHRS, CDR2 YFSETQ. The CDR3 covers 16 residues. V lost 0 bases, J lost 0 bases, and 10 bases lay in between. For the CDR3, the DNA is TGCGCCAGCAGCTTGGTAGCCGCTAGCTCCTACAATGAGCAGTTCTTC. This codes for CASSLVAASSYNEQFF. Looking up the rest from reference TRBV5-1 and TRBJ2-1 gives the full variable domain: KAGVTQTPRYLIKTRGQQVTLSCSPISGHRSVSWYQQTPGQGLQFLFEYFSETQRNKGNFPGRFSGRQFSNSRSEMNVSTLELGDSALYLCASSLVAASSYNEQFFGPGTRLTVL.

This sequence joins TRBV19 and TRBJ2-1; possible D gene TRBD1, 6 bases. V was trimmed by 5 bases and J by 11 bases, leaving 13 bases between them. Germline V lookup: CDR1 LNHDA, CDR2 SQIVND (reference sequence). The CDR3 length is 12 residues. CDR3 protein: CASSADTGQQFF. CDR3 DNA sequence: TGTGCCAGTAGTGCGGATACAGGGCAGCAGTTCTTC.

This clone was recorded a few times. This rearrangement joins TRBV6-1 to TRBJ2-5, with TRBD2 identical over 10 bases. This CDR3 contains 14 residues. V was clipped by 4 bases and J by 1 base; unmatched bases: 0. From germline, CDR1 is MNHNS and CDR2 SASEGT. CDR3 DNA sequence: TGTGCCAGCAGTGGGACTAGCGGCCAAGAGACCCAGTACTTC. Translated, it gives CASSGTSGQETQYF.

The chain has TRBV19 and TRBJ1-2; D perhaps matches TRBD1 (5 bases). V was cut by 5 bases and J by 4 bases, with 23 bases left in between. Looked up from germline, CDR1 is LNHDA and CDR2 is SQIVND (reference sequence). This CDR3 has 17 amino acids. The CDR3 reads CASSLGLGVGGPYGYTF. The DNA for the CDR3 is TGTGCCAGTAGTCTGGGACTGGGGGTAGGCGGGCCCTATGGCTACACCTTC.

The chain combines TRBV6-5 with TRBJ2-7; D is perhaps TRBD2 (6 bases). The CDR3 spans 15 residues. Deletions cut 7 bases from V and 5 bases from J, with 21 bases between. The germline V gene encodes CDR1 MNHEY and CDR2 SVGAGI. The CDR3 sequence is CASTPYGGSMDEQYF. The CDR3 DNA sequence: TGTGCCAGCACTCCCTACGGGGGTAGTATGGACGAGCAGTACTTC.

The chain joins TRBV28 to TRBJ2-3; D might be TRBD1 (6 bases). Germline CDR1 is MDHEN and CDR2 is SYDVKM. The CDR3 has 15 amino acids. Deletions cut 5 bases from V and 2 bases from J, with 14 bases between. The CDR3 reads CASSALGQNTDTQYF. The CDR3 DNA reads TGTGCCAGCAGTGCCCTTGGACAGAACACAGATACGCAGTATTTT.

The chain is built from TRBV10-3 and TRBJ1-4, with 8 bases that match TRBD1. Per the germline V gene, CDR1 is ENHRY and CDR2 is SYGVKD. Unmatched junction bases numbered 11, after V lost 5 bases and J lost 0 bases. This CDR3 is 18 amino acids long. CDR3 protein: CAISPGQGEVPTNEKLFF. The DNA for the CDR3 is TGTGCCATCAGTCCCGGACAGGGCGAAGTCCCAACTAATGAAAAACTGTTTTTT.

The chain has TRBV19 and TRBJ2-1; weak D call: TRBD1 (5 bases). Germline-derived CDR1 and CDR2 are LNHDA and SQIVND (reference sequence). The CDR3 is made up of 11 amino acids. Trimming shortened V by 5 bases and J by 6 bases, and 5 bases separated the two germline ends. CDR3 bases: TGTGCCAGTAGTCAGGGCAATGAGCAGTTCTTC. It is translated as CASSQGNEQFF. The entire variable domain, with the rest obtained from reference TRBV19 and TRBJ2-1, is as follows: DGGITQSPKYLFRKEGQNVTLSCEQNLNHDAMYWYRQDPGQGLRLIYYSQIVNDFQKGDIAEGYSVSREKKESFPLTVTSAQKNPTAFYLCASSQGNEQFFGPGTRLTVL.